This T cell receptor (beta chain) was captured in a study of blood T cell repertoires in COVID-19. About the research overall: The cDNA or gDNA used as material had been derived from T cells, B-cell-depleted T cells, or PBMCs.

Enrolled during active infection, Seattle patients were then followed longitudinally. A note on this clone: In the same sample, other DNA sequences code for this CDR3.

The germline V gene encodes CDR1 SEHNR and CDR2 FQNEAQ (reference sequence). The CDR3 loop spans 14 amino acids. With V trimmed by 3 bases and J by 2 bases, 1 base remained unmatched. Source study methods: Amplified reference gene primers provided the basis for estimating nucleated cell counts. Method: immunoSEQ multiplex PCR; TCRdb's copy keeps in-frame clones and lacks some. That table gives V, J and clone size, and the DNA gave D and trimming. The repertoire holds more than 60,000 clones, with approximately 88% as singletons. The sample taken for sequencing was peripheral blood. The sequence derives from a woman in her sixties or seventies with COVID-19, enrolled during active disease. The chain joins TRBV7-9 to TRBJ1-1; 9 nucleotides align to TRBD1. The CDR3 DNA is TGTGCCAGCAGCTTGGGACAGGGAAACACTGAAGCTTTCTTT. It codes for CASSLGQGNTEAFF.